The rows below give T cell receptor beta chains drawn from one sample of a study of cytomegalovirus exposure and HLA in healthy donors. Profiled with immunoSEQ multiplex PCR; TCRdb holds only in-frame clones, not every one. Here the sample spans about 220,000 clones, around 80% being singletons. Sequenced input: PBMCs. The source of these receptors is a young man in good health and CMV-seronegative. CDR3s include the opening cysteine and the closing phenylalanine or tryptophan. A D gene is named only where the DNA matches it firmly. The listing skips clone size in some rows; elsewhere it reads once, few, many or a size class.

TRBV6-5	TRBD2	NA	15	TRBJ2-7	TGTGCCAGCAGTTCCGGACTAGCGGGGACCTACGAGCAGTACTTC	CASSSGLAGTYEQYF
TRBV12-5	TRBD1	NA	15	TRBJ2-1	TGTGCTAGTGGCTCCACCGGGACAGGGAGGAATGAGCAGTTCTTC	CASGSTGTGRNEQFF
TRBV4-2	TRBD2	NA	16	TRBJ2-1	TGTGCCAGCAGCCAAGATCTAACGGGAGGGTACAATGAGCAGTTCTTC	CASSQDLTGGYNEQFF
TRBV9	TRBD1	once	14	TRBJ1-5	TGTGCCAGCAGCGTAGAGGGACAGGGAGATCCCCAGCATTTT	CASSVEGQGDPQHF
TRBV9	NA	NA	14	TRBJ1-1	TGTGCCAGCAGCGTACACACGGGAAACACTGAAGCTTTCTTT	CASSVHTGNTEAFF
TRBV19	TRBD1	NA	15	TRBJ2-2	TGTGCCAGTAGTAGGGGACAGGGTTCCACCGGGGAGCTGTTTTTT	CASSRGQGSTGELFF
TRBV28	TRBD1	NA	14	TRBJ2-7	TGTGCCAGCAGTTCCCGACAGGGTCTCCGCGAGCAGTACTTC	CASSSRQGLREQYF
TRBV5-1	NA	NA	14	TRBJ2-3	TGCGCCAGCAGCTTCTCCCAGCGGCAAGATACGCAGTATTTT	CASSFSQRQDTQYF
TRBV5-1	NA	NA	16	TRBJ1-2	TGCGCCAGCAGCCCGGGCAGGGGTCCAGAGGGTGTTCGGTACACCTTC	CASSPGRGPEGVRYTF
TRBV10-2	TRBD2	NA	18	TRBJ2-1	TGCGCCAGCAGTTCCCTAAACCTAGCGGGAGGTAGGGTCGATGAGCAGTTCTTC	CASSSLNLAGGRVDEQFF
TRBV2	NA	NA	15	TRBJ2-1	TGTGCCAGCAGTGTTGGGGGCGGAATATACAATGAGCAGTTCTTC	CASSVGGGIYNEQFF